This is a list of T cell receptor beta chains from one sample in a study of blood T cells in healthy people across ages. One entry per CDR3 protein results from TCRdb running MiXCR on the 5' RACE reads. Among approximately 820,000 distinct CDR3 sequences listed, around 43% were seen once. What was sequenced was blood. These receptors originate from a man between 60 and 70 years old in good health. Each CDR3 is given with its conserved first and last residue. The D gene is left open where the match is weak. Rows may omit the clone size; those that give it use once, few, many or a size class.

V	D	size	J	CDR3	DNA
TRBV5-6	-	few	TRBJ2-5	CASSFRPGAQETQYF	TGTGCCAGCAGCTTTAGACCGGGGGCTCAAGAGACCCAGTACTTC
TRBV5-1	TRBD1	once	TRBJ1-1	CASSTDRVPNTEAFF	TGCGCCAGCAGTACGGACAGGGTCCCGAACACTGAAGCTTTCTTT
TRBV28	-	few	TRBJ2-4	CASSPQGGGNIQYF	TGTGCCAGCAGTCCCCAGGGGGGTGGAAACATTCAGTACTTC
TRBV12-3/TRBV12-4	TRBD2	-	TRBJ2-5	CASSVRAGRGTQYF	TGTGCCAGCAGTGTAAGGGCAGGGAGGGGGACCCAGTACTTC
TRBV21-1	-	-	TRBJ1-5	CASSKVYGRNNQPQHF	TGTGCCAGCAGCAAAGTGTATGGGCGAAACAATCAGCCCCAGCATTTT
TRBV30	-	few	TRBJ1-2	CAWGTLNRKEGYTF	TGTGCCTGGGGTACTCTAAATAGGAAGGAGGGCTACACCTTC
TRBV7-2	-	-	TRBJ1-1	CASSFGGGGNTEAFF	TGTGCCAGCAGCTTCGGGGGAGGGGGGAACACTGAAGCTTTCTTT
TRBV6-6	-	few	TRBJ2-7	CATQTGYEQYF	TGTGCCACGCAGACTGGCTACGAGCAGTACTTC
TRBV15	-	few	TRBJ2-5	CATSRDRGPETQYF	TGTGCCACCAGCAGAGATCGTGGTCCGGAGACCCAGTACTTC
TRBV6-2/TRBV6-3	TRBD1	-	TRBJ2-5	CASSYSRTGFVETQYF	TGTGCCAGCAGTTACTCACGGACAGGGTTCGTGGAGACCCAGTACTTC
TRBV20-1	TRBD1	-	TRBJ2-3	CSAPGGQGGTDTQYF	TGCAGTGCCCCGGGGGGACAGGGTGGCACAGATACGCAGTATTTT
TRBV7-2	TRBD2	few	TRBJ2-1	CASSYTSGGGAYNEQFF	TGTGCCAGCAGCTACACTAGCGGGGGGGGCGCCTACAATGAGCAGTTCTTC
TRBV5-5	-	-	TRBJ2-5	CASSLSRAGTQYF	TGTGCCAGCAGCTTATCCAGGGCTGGGACCCAGTACTTC
TRBV10-3	TRBD1	-	TRBJ1-5	CAIGQTGGVFQPQHF	TGTGCCATCGGGCAGACAGGGGGCGTTTTTCAGCCCCAGCATTTT
TRBV20-1	-	-	TRBJ1-2	CSAREPDIGGYTF	TGCAGTGCTAGGGAACCGGACATCGGGGGCTACACCTTC
TRBV6-1	-	once	TRBJ2-7	CASSANSGQPTYEQYF	TGTGCCAGCAGTGCCAACTCCGGACAGCCTACCTACGAGCAGTACTTC
TRBV10-2	-	few	TRBJ2-1	CASSEPGRQDEQFF	TGCGCCAGCAGTGAGCCGGGACGTCAGGATGAGCAGTTCTTC
TRBV11-2	TRBD1	few	TRBJ2-7	CASSLRTGQGHFYEQYF	TGTGCCAGCAGCCTTCGGACAGGACAGGGCCATTTCTACGAGCAGTACTTC
TRBV20-1	TRBD1	-	TRBJ2-1	CSARDLRQGQSETQFF	TGCAGTGCTAGAGATCTGAGACAGGGGCAGAGCGAGACCCAGTTCTTC